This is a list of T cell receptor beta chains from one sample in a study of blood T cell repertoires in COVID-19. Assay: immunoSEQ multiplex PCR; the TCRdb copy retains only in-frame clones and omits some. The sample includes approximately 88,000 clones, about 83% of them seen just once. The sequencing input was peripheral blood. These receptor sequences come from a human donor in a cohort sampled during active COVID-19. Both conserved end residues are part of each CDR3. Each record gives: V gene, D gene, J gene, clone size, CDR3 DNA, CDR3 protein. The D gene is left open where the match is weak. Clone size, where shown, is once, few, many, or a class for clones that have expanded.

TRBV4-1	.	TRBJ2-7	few	TGCGCCAGCAGCCAAGACAGGGGACCCACCTACGAGCAGTACTTC	CASSQDRGPTYEQYF
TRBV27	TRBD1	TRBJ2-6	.	TGTGCCAGCAGGACAGGGGCCCCGACATCTGGGGCCAACGTCCTGACTTTC	CASRTGAPTSGANVLTF
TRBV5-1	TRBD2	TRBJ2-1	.	TGCGCCAGCAGCTTGGATCCGGGAGGCTCCTACAATGAGCAGTTCTTC	CASSLDPGGSYNEQFF
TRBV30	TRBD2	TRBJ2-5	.	TGTGCCTCGGCGGCTAGCGGGAGTCTCCAAGAGACCCAGTACTTC	CASAASGSLQETQYF
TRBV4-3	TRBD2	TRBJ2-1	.	TGCGCCAGCAGCCAGGTAGCGGGAGGCTCCTACAATGAGCAGTTCTTC	CASSQVAGGSYNEQFF
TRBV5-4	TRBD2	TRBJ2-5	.	TGTGCCAGCAGCTCTAGGACTAGCGGCCAAGAGACCCAGTACTTC	CASSSRTSGQETQYF
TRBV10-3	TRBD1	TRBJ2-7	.	TGTGCCATCAGTGCGGACAGGGGCTCATACGAGCAGTACTTC	CAISADRGSYEQYF
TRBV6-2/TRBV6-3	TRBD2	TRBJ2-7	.	TGTGCCAGCAGTTCTAGCGGGACCTTCTACGAGCAGTACTTC	CASSSSGTFYEQYF
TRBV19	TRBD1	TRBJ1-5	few	TGTGCCAGTAGGGAACTGGACAGGGCCAATCAGCCCCAGCATTTT	CASRELDRANQPQHF
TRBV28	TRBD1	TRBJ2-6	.	TGTGCCAGCAGGGAAACAGGGGCTGGGGCCAACGTCCTGACTTTC	CASRETGAGANVLTF
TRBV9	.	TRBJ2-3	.	TGTGCCAGCAGCGCGACAAGCTATACGCAGTATTTT	CASSATSYTQYF
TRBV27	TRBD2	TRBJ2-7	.	TGTGCCAGCAGTAACTCATGGGGGGGCTACGAGCAGTACTTC	CASSNSWGGYEQYF
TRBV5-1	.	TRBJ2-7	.	TGCGCCAGCAGCTTGGGTCTAGCGCTAAATACTTCCTACGAGCAGTACTTC	CASSLGLALNTSYEQYF
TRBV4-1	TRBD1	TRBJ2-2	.	TGCGCCAGCAGCCGGGGACAGGGAGGGGGGGAGCTGTTTTTT	CASSRGQGGGELFF
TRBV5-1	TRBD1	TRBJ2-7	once	TGCGCCAGCAGCTTGGCGGGACAGGGGGCTTGGTACGAGCAGTACTTC	CASSLAGQGAWYEQYF
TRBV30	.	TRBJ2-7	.	TGTGCCTGGAGTCACGACAGCTCTTTCTCCTACGAGCAGTACTTC	CAWSHDSSFSYEQYF
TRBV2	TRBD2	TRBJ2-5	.	TGTGCCAGCAGTGAACGGGGGGGTTGGGGGCAAGAGACCCAGTACTTC	CASSERGGWGQETQYF
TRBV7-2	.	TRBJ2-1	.	TGTGCCAGCAGCTTACAGGAAAGCTCCTACAATGAGCAGTTCTTC	CASSLQESSYNEQFF
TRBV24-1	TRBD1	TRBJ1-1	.	TGTGCCACCAGTGCCGGACAGGGGAACACTGAAGCTTTCTTT	CATSAGQGNTEAFF
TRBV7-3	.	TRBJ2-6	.	TGTGCCAGCAGCTTAAGCCCGGGATCTGGGGCCAACGTCCTGACTTTC	CASSLSPGSGANVLTF
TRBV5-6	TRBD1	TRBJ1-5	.	TGTGCCAGCAGCGGGGGACAGGGGGCGCATCAGCCCCAGCATTTT	CASSGGQGAHQPQHF
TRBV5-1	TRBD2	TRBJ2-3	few	TGCGCCAGCCCCGGCCACCGCGGGAGGGCCACAGATACGCAGTATTTT	CASPGHRGRATDTQYF
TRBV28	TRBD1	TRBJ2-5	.	TGTGCCAGCAATACAGGGGACCAAGAGACCCAGTACTTC	CASNTGDQETQYF
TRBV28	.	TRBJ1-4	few	TGTGCCAGCACCTCGGAGTGGGATGAAAAACTGTTTTTT	CASTSEWDEKLFF
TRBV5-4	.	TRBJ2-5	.	TGTGCCAGCACAACGGGTAGAGAAGAGACCCAGTACTTC	CASTTGREETQYF
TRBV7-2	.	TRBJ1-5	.	TGTGCCAGCAGCTTAGTGGGGGCTCGATGGGGGCAGGGTCAGCCCCAGCATTTT	CASSLVGARWGQGQPQHF
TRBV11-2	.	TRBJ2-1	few	TGTGCCAGCAGCTTAGTGGGACAGCGGGCGGTCAATGAGCAGTTCTTC	CASSLVGQRAVNEQFF
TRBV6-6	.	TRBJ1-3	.	TGTGCCAGCAGTTACGTACAGGGATCTGGAAACACCATATATTTT	CASSYVQGSGNTIYF
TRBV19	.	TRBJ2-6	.	TGTGCCAGTAGCCGAACAACAGGTGCTGGGGCCAACGTCCTGACTTTC	CASSRTTGAGANVLTF
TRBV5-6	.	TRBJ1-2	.	TGTGCCAGCAGCTTTACAGGCCGTGGCGATGGCTACACCTTC	CASSFTGRGDGYTF
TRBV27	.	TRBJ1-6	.	TGTGCCAGCAGTCTCCGACCAGGATCGAATTCACCCCTCCACTTT	CASSLRPGSNSPLHF
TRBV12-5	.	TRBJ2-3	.	TGTGCTAGTGGTTTGCAGGGCCGCACAGATACGCAGTATTTT	CASGLQGRTDTQYF
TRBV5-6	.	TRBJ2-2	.	TGTGCCAGCAGCTTGACAGGGTCGAACACCGGGGAGCTGTTTTTT	CASSLTGSNTGELFF
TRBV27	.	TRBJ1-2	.	TGTGCCAGCAGTCCCCGAGCGGGACACTATGGCTACACCTTC	CASSPRAGHYGYTF
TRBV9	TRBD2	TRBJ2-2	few	TGTGCCAGCAGCGTAAGGCGGGAGGCGAACACCGGGGAGCTGTTTTTT	CASSVRREANTGELFF
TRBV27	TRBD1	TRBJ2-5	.	TGTGCCAGCAGTTTTGACAGGGCGAGGTGGCAAGAGACCCAGTACTTC	CASSFDRARWQETQYF
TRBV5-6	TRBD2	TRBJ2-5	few	TGTGCCAGCAGCTTGGATGCCGGGGGAGGGTCCCAGTACTTC	CASSLDAGGGSQYF
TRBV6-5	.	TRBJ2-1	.	TGTGCCAGCAGTTACCTACAGGCCAGCTCCTACAATGAGCAGTTCTTC	CASSYLQASSYNEQFF
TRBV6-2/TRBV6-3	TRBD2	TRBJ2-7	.	TGTGCCAGCAGTTCGGTCCTAGCGGTTTTCTCCTACGAGCAGTACTTC	CASSSVLAVFSYEQYF
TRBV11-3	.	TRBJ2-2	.	TGTGCCAGCAGCTTTTATTCCAACACCGGGGAGCTGTTTTTT	CASSFYSNTGELFF
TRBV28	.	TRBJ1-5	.	TGTGCCAGCAGTCCCGTGTTGGGCTCCAGTCAGCCCCAGCATTTT	CASSPVLGSSQPQHF
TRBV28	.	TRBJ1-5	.	TGTGCCAGTCGGGGACAACTAAATCAGCCCCAGCATTTT	CASRGQLNQPQHF
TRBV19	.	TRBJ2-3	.	TGTGCCAGTAGTATAGTTACAGGGCCCACAGATACGCAGTATTTT	CASSIVTGPTDTQYF
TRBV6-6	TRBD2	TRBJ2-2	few	TGTGCCAGCAGTCCCGGGACAATGGGACTAGCGGGACTCACCGGGGAGCTGTTTTTT	CASSPGTMGLAGLTGELFF
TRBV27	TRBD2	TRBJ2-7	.	TGTGCCACCAGTCCCCGGGACTACTCCTACGAGCAGTACTTC	CATSPRDYSYEQYF
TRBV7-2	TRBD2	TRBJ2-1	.	TGTGCCAGCAGCTTAGGGGGGACTAGAGGTGAGCAGTTCTTC	CASSLGGTRGEQFF
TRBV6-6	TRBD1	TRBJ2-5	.	TGTGCCAGCAGTTACGACAGGGGCGAGACCCAGTACTTC	CASSYDRGETQYF
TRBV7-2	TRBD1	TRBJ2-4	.	TGTGCCAGCAGCCCAGAGGGGACAGGAGTAAAAAACATTCAGTACTTC	CASSPEGTGVKNIQYF
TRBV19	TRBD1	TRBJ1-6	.	TGTGCCAGTAGTATAGATCCGACAGGGCGAAATAATTCACCCCTCCACTTT	CASSIDPTGRNNSPLHF
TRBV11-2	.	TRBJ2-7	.	TGTGCCAGCAGCTTAGGTGATAGCTACGAGCAGTACTTC	CASSLGDSYEQYF
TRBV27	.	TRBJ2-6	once	TGTGCCAGCAGTTTAGTAGGGGCTGGGGCCAACGTCCTGACTTTC	CASSLVGAGANVLTF
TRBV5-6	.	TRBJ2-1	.	TGTGCCAGCAGCGGTAGAATACTAGTCCTCTCCTACAATGAGCAGTTCTTC	CASSGRILVLSYNEQFF
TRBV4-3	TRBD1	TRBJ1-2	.	TGCGCCAGCAGCCAAGTAACAGGGGACTATGGCTACACCTTC	CASSQVTGDYGYTF